This T cell receptor beta chain was recorded in a study of blood T cell repertoires in COVID-19. The CDR3 runs to 14 residues. Deletions cut 1 base from V and 4 bases from J, with 11 bases between. Per germline, CDR1 LGHDT and CDR2 YNNKEL (reference sequence). Produced via immunoSEQ multiplex PCR; TCRdb's table is partial and in-frame only. The data show nearly 250,000 clones, 75% to 85% seen once. This TCR was recovered from a woman in her forties or fifties with acute COVID-19. Input material: PBMCs or T cells enriched from blood (not recorded which). J is TRBJ2-7 and V is TRBV3-1 (or the pseudogene TRBV3-2), with D unresolved. The CDR3: CASSQGPREYEQYF. For the CDR3, the DNA is TGTGCCAGCAGCCAAGGTCCACGAGAATACGAGCAGTACTTC.